The present TCR beta chain was sequenced within a study of CD8+ T cells in alopecia areata. Study background: Treated patients were given oral tofacitinib, which was dosed at 5 to 10 mg twice daily. It was 6 to 18 months of tofacitinib, and then there were 6 months off drug.

V shed 4 bases, J shed 6 bases, and the junction held 1 base outside the gene matches. Germline loops: CDR1 SGHRS, CDR2 YFSETQ. This CDR3 is built from 12 residues. In regard to this clone: Its antigen is still unknown.

Extracted RNA was reverse transcribed, and the resulting cDNA served as sequencing template. This table comes from immunoSEQ multiplex PCR, and its TCRdb copy is limited to in-frame clones, with some not included. The table shows about 11,000 clones, with under 65% occurring only once. Specimens obtained from alopecia areata patients comprised lesional scalp punch biopsies and peripheral blood. Study observations and caveats: Sharing of TCRs across patients appeared less clear than in mice, possibly for HLA-related reasons. Besides other cells, scalp samples also yield sequences of resident alphabeta T cells from normal skin.

The sequenced sample consisted of skin. This receptor was taken from a human donor with alopecia areata. The rearrangement links TRBV5-1 to TRBJ1-2; TRBD1 aligns across 9 bases. CDR3 region: CASSRDRDGYTF. DNA for the CDR3: TGCGCCAGCAGCCGGGACAGGGATGGCTACACCTTC.